Presented here are 32 T cell receptor beta chains from one specimen sequenced in a study of follicular helper T cells after annual influenza vaccination. Documented time point: 2014-2015 season, 7 days after vaccination. Sequencing used immunoSEQ multiplex PCR; TCRdb keeps in-frame clones, though not all of them. The sample lists over a thousand clones, roughly two thirds occurring once. This specimen consisted of CXCR5+ CD38+ circulating T follicular helper cells from blood, obtained 7 days after influenza vaccination. The subset denotes: circulating Tfh, non-naive CD4+CXCR5+PD-1+ (ICOS+CD38+ or ICOS-CD38-). The receptors were sampled from an adult who received the influenza vaccine.

This sequence joins TRBV28 and TRBJ1-3; the match to TRBD1 covers 7 bases. CDR3 length equals 15 residues. Germline CDR1 reads MDHEN; CDR2 reads SYDVKM. The V segment lost 1 base and the J segment 5 bases; nucleotides outside the gene matches: 5. CDR3 DNA sequence: TGTGCCAGCAGTTTATCGGCAGGGGGTAGAAACACCATATATTTT. Its protein product is CASSLSAGGRNTIYF.

J is TRBJ1-2 and V is TRBV7-8, with 11 bases aligning to TRBD1. In germline, CDR1 is SGHVS, CDR2 FQNEAQ. The V and J ends lost 5 bases and 0 bases, in that order; junction bases with no gene match: 17. The CDR3 has 20 residues. The DNA of the CDR3 is TGTGCCAGCAGCCTACACTATTCACCGGGACAGGGGGGGGCTAACTATGGCTACACCTTC. This translates into CASSLHYSPGQGGANYGYTF.

The chain carries TRBV6-4 and TRBJ1-5; TRBD1 agrees at 7 bases. Germline V lookup: CDR1 MRHNA, CDR2 SNTAGT. This CDR3 region has 17 residues. Trimming at V came to 0 bases and at J to 2 bases, leaving 7 bases not matched to a gene. CDR3 loop: CASSDSGVRGGNQPQHF. The CDR3 bases are TGTGCCAGCAGTGACTCGGGGGTCAGGGGGGGCAATCAGCCCCAGCATTTT.

The chain is built from TRBV7-2 and TRBJ1-1; possible D gene TRBD1, 5 bases. The V end lost 5 bases, the J end lost 1 base, and 8 bases lay between the germline ends. The length of the CDR3 is 13 residues. Germline V CDR1 and CDR2: SGHTA, FQGNSA. The CDR3 coding sequence is TGTGCCAGCAGCGCGGACAAGAACACTGAAGCTTTCTTT. The encoded protein is CASSADKNTEAFF.

This clone has only a few counts. The rearrangement links TRBV18 to TRBJ2-7; 13 bases fit TRBD2. The V gene's germline CDR1 is KGHSH and CDR2 LQKENI. CDR3 length: 18 amino acids. Trimming at V came to 3 bases and at J to 3 bases, leaving 11 bases not matched to a gene. CDR3 sequence reads: CASSPLSGTSGKVYEQYF. Here the CDR3 DNA reads TGTGCCAGCTCACCCCTCTCCGGGACTAGCGGGAAGGTCTACGAGCAGTACTTC.

There are a few counts of this clone. The genes are TRBV7-2 and TRBJ1-3; D is ambiguous. The V and J ends lost 11 bases and 0 bases respectively, with 14 bases between them. CDR3 length equals 14 residues. Germline assignment: CDR1 SGHTA and CDR2 FQGNSA. The CDR3 spells CAVYEENSGNTIYF. The CDR3 DNA follows: TGTGCCGTCTACGAGGAGAACTCTGGAAACACCATATATTTT.

The gene calls are TRBV28 and TRBJ2-3, with D perhaps assigned TRBD1 or TRBD2 (5 bases each). The V gene lost 8 bases and the J gene lost 0 bases, with 12 bases spanning the gap. Germline-derived CDR1 and CDR2 are MDHEN and SYDVKM. There are 14 residues in the CDR3. CDR3 residues: CASLSGTSTDTQYF. CDR3 bases: TGTGCCAGCCTGTCGGGGACGAGCACAGATACGCAGTATTTT.

Comment on this clone: A junction end diverges from the germline sequence, so it may reflect a read error. This chain joins TRBV27 and TRBJ2-2, with 10 bases aligning to TRBD1. Germline loops: CDR1 MNHEY, CDR2 SMNVEV (reference sequence). This CDR3 is 13 amino acids long. CDR3 DNA: TGTGCCAGCCTCAGACAGGGGGCCGGCGAGCTGTTTTTT. Its protein product is CASLRQGAGELFF.

The V call is TRBV6-1, the J call TRBJ1-5; D gene uncertain. Germline V gene data show CDR1 as MNHNS and CDR2 as SASEGT. The CDR3 has 12 amino acids. The V end lost 0 bases, the J end lost 9 bases, and 6 bases lay between the germline ends. The CDR3 DNA is TGTGCCAGCAGTGAAGCGGATGGGCCCCAGCATTTT. Its translation is CASSEADGPQHF.

The J gene is TRBJ1-1, the V gene TRBV6-1; D perhaps matches TRBD1 (6 bases). Germline CDR1 is MNHNS and CDR2 is SASEGT. With 2 bases removed from V and 1 base from J, the gap between germline ends came to 11 bases. The CDR3 totals 15 residues. The CDR3 DNA is TGTGCCAGCAGTGAACGAAACAGGGAGAACACTGAAGCTTTCTTT. Protein sequence: CASSERNRENTEAFF.

This clone has a handful of counts. J is TRBJ1-3 and V is TRBV6-1; 7 bases are shared with TRBD1. The J segment lost 4 bases and the V segment lost 8 bases, leaving 5 bases of the junction unmatched. The CDR3 sequence is 13 residues long. Germline V lookup: CDR1 MNHNS, CDR2 SASEGT. CDR3 region: CASSLGQGNTIYF. DNA for the CDR3: TGTGCCAGCTCCTTGGGACAGGGAAACACCATATATTTT.

The chain employs TRBV19 and TRBJ2-3; D is possibly TRBD1 (6 bases). Germline lookup yields CDR1 LNHDA and CDR2 SQIVND (reference sequence). This CDR3 is 16 amino acids long. Trimming took 4 bases from V and 1 from J, leaving 15 bases between them. CDR3 DNA: TGTGCCAGTAGTAAGGGCGGACAGTTAGGCACAGATACGCAGTATTTT. Its protein product is CASSKGGQLGTDTQYF.

The rearrangement uses TRBV27 and TRBJ2-1; no firm D call. The CDR3 consists of 15 residues. Germline assignment: CDR1 MNHEY and CDR2 SMNVEV (reference sequence). V dropped 8 bases and J dropped 1 base, with 15 bases sitting between them. The CDR3 DNA follows: TGTGCCAGCTCCCCAGACTGGGGTTCCTACAATGAGCAGTTCTTC. Translating it yields CASSPDWGSYNEQFF.

This clone was observed a single time. The V and J genes are TRBV5-4 and TRBJ2-1, with D possibly being TRBD1 (5 bases). CDR1 SGHNT and CDR2 YYREEE come from the germline V gene (reference sequence). This CDR3 has 14 amino acids. Trimming removed 4 bases at V and 6 bases at J, with 14 bases between. CDR3 loop: CASSSGSGRNEQFF. The CDR3 DNA is TGTGCCAGCAGCAGTGGCTCAGGGCGCAATGAGCAGTTCTTC.

This clone has only a few counts. The chain uses TRBV7-3 and TRBJ2-1, with D perhaps TRBD2 (7 bases). Germline values: CDR1 SGHTA, CDR2 FQGTGA. The CDR3 loop spans 16 amino acids. V lost 3 bases to trimming and J lost 8 bases, with 20 bases between them. The CDR3 region is CASSFRGALEVYEQFF. As DNA, the CDR3 is TGTGCCAGCAGCTTTCGGGGGGCCTTGGAGGTGTATGAGCAGTTCTTC.

This chain joins TRBV5-1 and TRBJ2-1; 7 bases match TRBD2. In germline, CDR1 is SGHRS, CDR2 YFSETQ. The CDR3 has 14 residues. The V segment lost 3 bases and the J segment 3 bases; nucleotides outside the gene matches: 3. The CDR3 bases are TGCGCCAGCAGCTCGGGACTATTCTACAATGAGCAGTTCTTC. Translation: CASSSGLFYNEQFF.

CDR3 nucleotides: TGTGCCAGCAGCCCAGCGGGGGACAGGGGGCCCGGGGAGCTGTTTTTT. Encoded protein: CASSPAGDRGPGELFF. This rearrangement joins TRBV7-7 to TRBJ2-2, with 12 nucleotides matching TRBD1. V was pared by 5 bases and J by 6 bases, with 7 bases of the junction left unmatched. The CDR3 is 16 residues long. Germline V CDR1 and CDR2: SSHAT, FNYEAQ (reference sequence).

The chain uses TRBV28 and TRBJ2-3; TRBD2 might be the D (6 bases). Germline CDR1 and CDR2: MDHEN and SYDVKM. V dropped 7 bases and J dropped 6 bases, with 14 bases sitting between them. CDR3 length: 13 residues. CDR3 sequence: CASKELAADTQYF. The CDR3 DNA sequence: TGTGCCAGCAAAGAACTAGCTGCGGATACGCAGTATTTT.

V gene TRBV4-1 combines with J gene TRBJ2-2; a weak D match, TRBD1 (5 bases). Trimming stripped 1 base from V and 2 bases from J, with 8 bases between. This CDR3 spans 15 amino acids. Germline CDR1 MGHRA, CDR2 YSYEKL. Here the CDR3 DNA reads TGCGCCAGCAGCCAAGGACAGCTTAACACCGGGGAGCTGTTTTTT. Protein sequence: CASSQGQLNTGELFF.

This chain links TRBV6-5 with TRBJ1-2, with D uncertain. In germline, CDR1 is MNHEY, CDR2 SVGAGI. Between the trimmed V and J ends, which lost 0 bases and 2 bases, there was a span of 7 bases. This CDR3 has 14 amino acids. The CDR3 DNA reads TGTGCCAGCAGTTACTCGGGAGGGAACTATGGCTACACCTTC. Translated, it gives CASSYSGGNYGYTF.

The V call is TRBV28, the J call TRBJ1-2; D is ambiguous. Trimming removed 6 bases at V and 7 bases at J, with 9 bases between. The CDR3 length is 11 residues. The V gene's germline CDR1 is MDHEN and CDR2 SYDVKM. The CDR3 nucleotides read TGTGCCAGCAGCTATATGAGTGGCTACACCTTC. Its protein product is CASSYMSGYTF.

The genes are TRBV5-1 and TRBJ1-1; D gene uncertain. CDR1 and CDR2 from the germline V gene are SGHRS and YFSETQ. The CDR3 loop spans 20 amino acids. V was cut by 2 bases and J by 5 bases, with 31 bases left in between. The CDR3 DNA is TGCGCCAGCAGCTTTAAGACCTCCGGGTACCAAACCCCTAGTAGGACTGAAGCTTTCTTT. Residues: CASSFKTSGYQTPSRTEAFF.

The rearrangement links TRBV6-5 to TRBJ1-6; possible D gene TRBD1, 5 bases. This CDR3 region has 15 residues. The germline V gene has CDR1 MNHEY and CDR2 SVGAGI. Trimming took off 6 bases at V and 2 bases at J, with 11 bases between the two ends. Here the CDR3 DNA reads TGTGCCAGCAGGGGGGGGGAACCCTATAATTCACCCCTCCACTTT. This translates into CASRGGEPYNSPLHF.

The V gene is TRBV7-9, the J gene TRBJ1-2, with 7 bases fitting TRBD1. V lost 1 base, J lost 8 bases, and 4 bases stayed unmatched. Germline V gene sequence: CDR1 SEHNR, CDR2 FQNEAQ (reference sequence). CDR3 length: 13 amino acids. The CDR3 reads CASSLGQGNGYTF. The CDR3 region has the DNA TGTGCCAGCAGCTTAGGACAGGGAAACGGCTACACCTTC.

The chain recombines TRBV7-8 with TRBJ2-3, with D perhaps TRBD2 (6 bases). Trimming cost V 0 bases and J 6 bases, with 19 bases left between them. The CDR3 is made up of 17 amino acids. Germline V CDR1 and CDR2: SGHVS, FQNEAQ. The CDR3 region is CASSLAMRLGGSDTQYF. Here the CDR3 DNA reads TGTGCCAGCAGCTTAGCGATGAGACTAGGTGGCTCGGATACGCAGTATTTT.

The chain joins TRBV6-1 to TRBJ1-4; TRBD1 is a possible D gene (6 bases). This CDR3 has 15 residues. Trimming removed 5 bases at V and 8 bases at J, with 18 bases between. The germline CDR1 and CDR2 sequences are MNHNS and SASEGT. The CDR3 loop reads CASSTRGGSLEKLFF. The CDR3 nucleotides read TGTGCCAGCAGTACCAGAGGGGGAAGTCTAGAAAAACTGTTTTTT.

The gene calls are TRBV11-3 and TRBJ1-1; perhaps TRBD1 as D (5 bases). Trimming shortened V by 2 bases and J by 3 bases, and 10 bases separated the two germline ends. The germline V gene encodes CDR1 SGHNT and CDR2 YENEEA. The CDR3 covers 14 residues. CDR3 nucleotide sequence: TGTGCCAGCAGCTTAACAGGACGGGACACTGAAGCTTTCTTT. It is translated as CASSLTGRDTEAFF.

The chain joins TRBV7-2 to TRBJ2-1; TRBD2 agrees at 10 bases. The J segment lost 7 bases and the V segment lost 1 base, leaving 4 bases of the junction unmatched. The CDR3 has 15 residues. Germline lookup yields CDR1 SGHTA and CDR2 FQGNSA. The CDR3 DNA reads as TGTGCCAGCAGCTTAGATAGCGGGAGGCGAAATGAGCAGTTCTTC. As protein: CASSLDSGRRNEQFF.

The chain joins TRBV27 to TRBJ2-1; 7 bases map to TRBD1. After removal of 5 bases from V and 3 bases from J, the junction contained 7 bases not matched to a gene. Looked up from germline, CDR1 is MNHEY and CDR2 is SMNVEV (reference sequence). The CDR3 has 15 amino acids. The CDR3 DNA reads as TGTGCCAGCAGTGTAGGGGGCGGTTTCTACAATGAGCAGTTCTTC. This sequence encodes CASSVGGGFYNEQFF.

The J gene is TRBJ2-5, the V gene TRBV7-2; 16 nucleotides match TRBD2. This CDR3 has 17 amino acids. CDR1 and CDR2 (germline): SGHTA, FQGNSA. With V trimmed by 5 bases and J by 5 bases, 8 bases remained unmatched. CDR3 sequence: CASSRGTSGGAPETQYF. CDR3 in DNA: TGTGCCAGCAGCCGAGGGACTAGCGGGGGGGCGCCCGAGACCCAGTACTTC.

The chain carries TRBV4-2 and TRBJ2-3; possible D gene TRBD1, 6 bases. Germline V CDR1 and CDR2: LGHNA, YNFKEQ. Trimming cost V 0 bases and J 5 bases, with 15 bases left between them. The CDR3 sequence is 16 residues long. CDR3 protein: CASSQDRGQWGDTQYF. CDR3 DNA: TGTGCCAGCAGCCAAGATAGAGGACAGTGGGGAGATACGCAGTATTTT.

V and J are TRBV5-4 and TRBJ2-3, with a possible D match to TRBD1 (6 bases). CDR3 length: 15 amino acids. The germline CDR1 and CDR2 sequences are SGHNT and YYREEE (reference sequence). The germline V and J ends were trimmed by 0 bases and 5 bases, with 13 bases remaining between them. CDR3 in DNA: TGTGCCAGCAGCTTGGGGGGGCGGATGGGAGATACGCAGTATTTT. Translation gives CASSLGGRMGDTQYF.